This TCR beta chain was documented in a study of T cells in Graves' hyperthyroidism and ophthalmopathy. There are many counts of this clonotype. What it binds is unknown. Compared with germline, one end of the junction differs, possibly owing to a read error. Template material for amplifying TCR beta CDR3 regions consisted of RNA transcripts. An initial round of RT-PCR targeting the TCR CDR3 relied on the HTBI primer set. One entry per CDR3 protein, called by TCRdb with MiXCR from the multiplex PCR reads. The sample yields about 380,000 distinct CDR3 sequences, approximately 12% seen once. Notes on the study in general: Ophthalmopathy and stable hyperthyroidism were separated by a 13 V-J model.

Patients were aged 18 to 65, had disease duration under 2 months, and had newly diagnosed hyperthyroidism. Orbital computed tomography, thyroid ultrasound, serum thyroxine and TRAb, and clinical symptoms together informed the diagnoses. Drawn at first hyperthyroidism diagnosis, the blood sample preceded any ophthalmopathy symptoms. The CDR3 spans 13 residues. Germline lookup yields CDR1 MNHNS and CDR2 SASEGT. This TCR was sampled from a man aged 25 to 40 with Graves' hyperthyroidism that later progressed to Graves' ophthalmopathy. The source material was blood. This chain uses TRBV6-1 with TRBJ1-1; D not certain. CDR3 in amino acids: CASSAGMNTEAFF. The CDR3 DNA follows: TGCGCCAGCAGCGCGGGAATGAACACTGAAGCTTTCTTT.